This T cell receptor beta chain was recovered during a study of blood T cell repertoires in COVID-19. Enrollees, roughly 18 to 89 years old, lived in some 24 US areas. Libraries were prepared by immunoSEQ multiplex PCR; TCRdb keeps only in-frame clonotypes and omits some of them. The sample holds 130,000 or so clones, about 86% seen once. V lost 0 bases and J lost 3, with 5 bases in between. Germline loops: CDR1 LGHNA, CDR2 YNFKEQ. The CDR3 runs 13 residues. This sequence originates from a man aged 35 to 55 with acute COVID-19. The chain has TRBV4-2 and TRBJ1-1; no firm D call. The sample was PBMCs or T cells enriched from blood (not recorded which). The DNA of the CDR3 is TGTGCCAGCAGCCAAGAGAGGGACACTGAAGCTTTCTTT. It translates to CASSQERDTEAFF.